One T cell receptor (beta chain) is described in this entry. Its target is unknown. One junction end disagrees with the germline gene, perhaps due to a read error. This record comes from a study of graft-versus-host responses after intestinal transplantation. CDR3 length: 15 residues. Germline V gene sequence: CDR1 LNHDA, CDR2 SQIVND (reference sequence). The assay was immunoSEQ multiplex PCR, and TCRdb's table has in-frame clones only and misses some. The sample consists of about 36,000 clones, roughly 95% of them appearing once. The source of this sequence is a human donor who was the organ donor for an intestinal transplant. The sequencing used unstimulated CD4+ T cells sorted from spleen or lymph node cells, collected before transplant. This rearrangement joins TRBV19 to TRBJ2-1; 8 nucleotides agree with TRBD1. The CDR3 DNA sequence: TGTGCCAGCAGTACAGGGGGAAGCTCCTACAATGAGCAGTTCTTC. The encoded protein is CASSTGGSSYNEQFF.